In this sample, the clone carrying this T cell receptor beta chain turned up a few times. Its cognate antigen is unknown. This sample is drawn from a study of beta chain features in type 1 diabetes. Study results and limitations: Insertions were fewer and deletions more numerous at VDJ junctions in type 1 diabetes patients.

Expressed TCRB transcripts were sequenced because the entire RNA isolate underwent reverse transcription. The data were produced by immunoSEQ multiplex PCR, yet TCRdb's version contains in-frame clones alone and is incomplete. The sample has about 240,000 clones, less than 35% seen once. V lost 2 bases to trimming and J lost 2 bases, with 15 bases between them. This CDR3 is built from 16 residues. The V gene's germline CDR1 is MNHEY and CDR2 SVGAGI. CD4+ cells of the naive, central memory, regulatory and stem cell-like memory types were sorted via CD45RO/CCR7/CD25/CD127/CD95/CD27. The sequencing input was central memory CD4+ T cells from blood. This chain uses TRBV6-5 with TRBJ1-2; D is possibly TRBD1 (6 bases). This TCR derives from a man aged 25-40 years in good health. CDR3: CASSYGQGLGNYGYTF. The CDR3 nucleotides read TGTGCCAGCAGTTACGGGCAGGGGCTAGGGAACTATGGCTACACCTTC.